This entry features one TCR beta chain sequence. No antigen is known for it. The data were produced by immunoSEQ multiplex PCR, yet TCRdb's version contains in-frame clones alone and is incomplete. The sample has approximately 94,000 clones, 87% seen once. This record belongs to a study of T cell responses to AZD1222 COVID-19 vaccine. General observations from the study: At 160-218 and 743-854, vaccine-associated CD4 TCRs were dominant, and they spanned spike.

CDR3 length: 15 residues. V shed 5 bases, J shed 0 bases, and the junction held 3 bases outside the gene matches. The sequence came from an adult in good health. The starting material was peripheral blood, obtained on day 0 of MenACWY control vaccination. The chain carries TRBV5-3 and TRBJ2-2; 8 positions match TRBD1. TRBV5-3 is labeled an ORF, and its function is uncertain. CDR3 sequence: CARSWTGPNTGELFF. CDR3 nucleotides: TGTGCCAGAAGTTGGACAGGGCCGAACACCGGGGAGCTGTTTTTT.